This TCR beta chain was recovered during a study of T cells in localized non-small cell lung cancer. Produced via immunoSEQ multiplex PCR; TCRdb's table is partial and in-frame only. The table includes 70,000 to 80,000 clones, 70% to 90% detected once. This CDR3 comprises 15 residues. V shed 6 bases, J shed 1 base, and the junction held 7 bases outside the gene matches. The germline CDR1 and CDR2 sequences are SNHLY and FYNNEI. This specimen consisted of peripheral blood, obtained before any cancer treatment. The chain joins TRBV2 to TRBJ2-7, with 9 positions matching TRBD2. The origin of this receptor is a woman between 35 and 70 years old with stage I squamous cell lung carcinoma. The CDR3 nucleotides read TGTGCCAGCAGATTCTTAGCGGGGGAGTCCTACGAGCAGTACTTC. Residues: CASRFLAGESYEQYF.